The clone carrying this TCR beta chain was seen once. Its antigen is not known. Researchers took blood at baseline, on cycle 4 day 1, and on cycle 7 day 1. This sample is part of a study of OX40 agonist ivuxolimab in advanced cancers. Study conclusions and caveats: Clones of CD4+ and CD8+ blood T cells grew by week 6 at doses of 0.1 to 3.0 mg/kg. Certain nonresponders likewise exhibited a low normalized T-cell clonal expansion.

Germline CDR1 MNHNS, CDR2 SASEGT. Between the trimmed V and J ends, which lost 0 bases and 4 bases, there was a span of 13 bases. The CDR3 loop spans 16 amino acids. Here immunoSEQ multiplex PCR was the method, and the copy in TCRdb shows in-frame clones only, minus some. The profile shows 35,000 to 45,000 clones, over 75% of them singletons. Sequences were derived from CD4+ or CD8+ T cells sorted from blood, sampled in a trial of the OX40 agonist ivuxolimab. The sequence was collected from an adult with an advanced solid tumor such as melanoma, head and neck, liver or kidney cancer. The V call is TRBV6-1, the J call TRBJ1-5; D call uncertain. The CDR3 sequence: CASSEARNIMNQPQHF. The CDR3, as DNA: TGTGCCAGCAGTGAAGCTCGCAATATAATGAATCAGCCCCAGCATTTT.